This TCR beta chain was sequenced for a study of CD8+ T cells in alopecia areata. Findings of the study overall: Lesional tissue from the scalp (especially in alopecia totalis/universalis) showed higher clonality than normal scalp.

Remarks on this clone: Its target is unknown.

RNA was isolated and reverse transcribed to cDNA, the sequencing template. Some clones are missing from TCRdb's copy, which holds only in-frame ones; the method was immunoSEQ multiplex PCR. The table includes about 110,000 clones, 50% to 70% detected once. Trimming removed 0 bases from V and 6 bases from J; junction bases left unmatched: 4. The CDR3 has 15 amino acids. The germline V gene has CDR1 LNHNV and CDR2 YYDKDF (reference sequence). The clonotype was recovered from a human donor with alopecia areata. The chain is built from TRBV15 and TRBJ2-2; 7 nucleotides line up with TRBD2. The sequenced sample was NKG2D-low CD8+ T cells sorted from blood. CDR3 loop: CATSRDGGSAGELFF. As DNA, the CDR3 is TGTGCCACCAGCAGAGATGGCGGGAGCGCCGGGGAGCTGTTTTTT.